This T cell receptor beta chain was retrieved from a study of blood T cell repertoires in COVID-19. Overall study context: COVID-19 samples, acute and convalescent, were from the United States, Italy and Spain. PBMCs, B-cell-depleted T cells, or T cells provided the cDNA or gDNA that made up the material.

Germline assignment: CDR1 KGHSH and CDR2 LQKENI. V gave up 2 bases and J gave up 0 bases; unmatched junction bases: 4. This CDR3 has 17 amino acids. Seattle cases were enrolled at active infection and followed longitudinally. Authors' processing steps: For nucleated cells, counts were estimated from reference gene primer amplification. Method: immunoSEQ multiplex PCR; TCRdb's copy keeps in-frame clones and lacks some. The V and J calls and clone size come from that table; D and trimming were worked out from the DNA. The sample has 200,000 to 250,000 clones, nearly 85% seen once; the top ten hold over 0.95%.

The receptor's source is a woman aged 25 to 39 with COVID-19, enrolled during active disease. The sequenced sample was peripheral blood. This chain connects TRBV18 to TRBJ2-2; TRBD2 matches 9 bases. The DNA of the CDR3 is TGTGCCAGCTCACCAGGTTGGACTAGCGCGAACACCGGGGAGCTGTTTTTT. Translating it yields CASSPGWTSANTGELFF.